The present T cell receptor beta chain was sequenced within a study of T cells in Graves' hyperthyroidism and ophthalmopathy. Whole-study results and caveats: Most thyroid clonotypes with frequency above 0.001 were detected in blood.

This clonotype has a count of ten or more. Its target is not known. Amplified TCR beta CDR3 regions derived from RNA transcripts. TCR CDR3 regions were first amplified by RT-PCR with HTBI primers. TCRdb reprocessed the multiplex PCR reads with MiXCR, giving one entry per CDR3 protein. The sample includes about 250,000 distinct CDR3 sequences, approximately 23% of them seen just once. In germline, CDR1 is LGHDT, CDR2 YNNKEL (reference sequence). V gave up 3 bases and J gave up 5 bases; unmatched junction bases: 11. The CDR3 totals 16 residues. V gene TRBV3-1 combines with J gene TRBJ2-5; 8 bases agree with TRBD2. Sequencing was done on a sample of blood. The receptor comes from a woman in her thirties or forties with Graves' ophthalmopathy. CDR3 nucleotides: TGTGCCAGCAGCCATTTGGCGGGAGGCGGTGGGGAGACCCAGTACTTC. Its protein product is CASSHLAGGGGETQYF.